This TCR beta chain was profiled in a study of blood T cell repertoires in COVID-19. On the study more broadly: Collection of acute and convalescent COVID-19 samples took place in the United States, Italy and Spain. T cells, B-cell-depleted T cells, or PBMCs provided the cDNA or gDNA that served as material.

In the original processing: Amplification from reference gene primers served as the basis for estimated nucleated cell counts. Sequencing used immunoSEQ multiplex PCR; TCRdb keeps in-frame clones, though not all of them. V and J calls and clone size follow that table, whereas D and trimming were derived from the DNA. The sample records fewer than 250,000 clones, about 83% being singletons. Germline V gene sequence: CDR1 SGHRS, CDR2 YFSETQ. V dropped 5 bases and J dropped 4 bases, with 16 bases sitting between them. The CDR3 is 15 amino acids. The chain is built from TRBV5-1 and TRBJ1-5, with D perhaps TRBD1 (5 bases). The sequencing sample was made of peripheral blood. The TCR was taken from a woman in her forties with active or convalescent COVID-19. The CDR3 loop is CASRWGTGDNQPQHF. The DNA of the CDR3 is TGCGCCAGCAGATGGGGTACAGGAGATAATCAGCCCCAGCATTTT. Full variable domain (rest looked up from reference TRBV5-1 and TRBJ1-5): KAGVTQTPRYLIKTRGQQVTLSCSPISGHRSVSWYQQTPGQGLQFLFEYFSETQRNKGNFPGRFSGRQFSNSRSEMNVSTLELGDSALYLCASRWGTGDNQPQHFGDGTRLSIL.